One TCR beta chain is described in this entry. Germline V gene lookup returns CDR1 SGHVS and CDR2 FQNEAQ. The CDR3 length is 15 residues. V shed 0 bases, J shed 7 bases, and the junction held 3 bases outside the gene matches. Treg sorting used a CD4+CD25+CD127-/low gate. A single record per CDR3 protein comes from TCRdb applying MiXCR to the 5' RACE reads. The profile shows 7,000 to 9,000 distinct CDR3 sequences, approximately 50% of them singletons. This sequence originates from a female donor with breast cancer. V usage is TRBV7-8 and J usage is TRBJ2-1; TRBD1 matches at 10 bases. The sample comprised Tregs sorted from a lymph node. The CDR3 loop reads CASSLAGTGENEQFF. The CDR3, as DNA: TGTGCCAGCAGCTTAGCCGGGACAGGGGAGAATGAGCAGTTCTTC.